A single T cell receptor beta chain is shown here with its context. The antigen is unknown. This record belongs to a study of beta chain features in type 1 diabetes. Study-level points and caveats: Patients with Type 1 diabetes showed moderately but significantly shorter TCRB CDR3s in all four CD4+ subsets.

CD45RO/CCR7/CD25/CD127/CD95/CD27 staining was used to isolate CD4+ naive, central memory, regulatory and stem cell-like memory cells by sorting. Purity (above 95%) was reached by all sorted populations. The whole isolated RNA underwent reverse transcription, so sequencing captured expressed TCRB transcripts. Method: immunoSEQ multiplex PCR; TCRdb's copy keeps in-frame clones and lacks some. The table includes 13,000 to 15,000 clones, around three fifths detected once. Sequenced sample: stem cell memory CD4+ T cells from blood. The TCR was taken from a woman between 18 and 30 years old with type 1 diabetes.

CDR3 region: CASSYSGTGYEQYF. CDR3 DNA: TGTGCCAGCAGTTACTCGGGGACTGGCTACGAGCAGTACTTC. The V gene is TRBV6-5, the J gene TRBJ2-7; possible D gene TRBD2, 6 bases. Germline V gene sequence: CDR1 MNHEY, CDR2 SVGAGI. Trimming took 0 bases from V and 3 from J, leaving 9 bases between them. The CDR3 has 14 residues.